This T cell receptor beta chain was captured in a study of molecular identifiers for immune sequencing clone quantification. At the level of the study: Replicates split RNA from around 20,000 or 99,000 naive CD8 cells five ways, and the researchers sequenced four portions. Regarding the study as a whole: Among effectors, clones above 20 RNA copies held over 98% of molecules; among naive cells, under 1%.

This clonotype was found many times. The target antigen is unknown. Bulk TCR library preparation followed previously described methods with listed TCR primers. A single record per CDR3 protein comes from TCRdb applying MiXCR to the PCR reads. The table has nearly 650,000 distinct CDR3 sequences, over 25% seen once. This sequence was found in a human donor in good health. Some libraries in this study had Jurkat cell RNA spiked in. The sequencing sample was made of naive CD8+ T cells from blood, with Jurkat cell RNA spiked in. Regarding subset: FACS-sorted CD8+CD4-CCR7+CD45RA+ naive T cells.

The CDR3 DNA sequence: TGTGCCAGCAACCACAGGATGGGACTAGCGGTCCAGGAAGAGCAGTACTTC. The encoded protein is CASNHRMGLAVQEEQYF. J is TRBJ2-7 and V is TRBV28, with 11 bases aligning to TRBD2. The CDR3 is made up of 17 amino acids. Germline V gives CDR1 MDHEN, CDR2 SYDVKM. Germline trimming cut 7 bases from V and 7 bases from J; bases unmatched to any gene: 18.